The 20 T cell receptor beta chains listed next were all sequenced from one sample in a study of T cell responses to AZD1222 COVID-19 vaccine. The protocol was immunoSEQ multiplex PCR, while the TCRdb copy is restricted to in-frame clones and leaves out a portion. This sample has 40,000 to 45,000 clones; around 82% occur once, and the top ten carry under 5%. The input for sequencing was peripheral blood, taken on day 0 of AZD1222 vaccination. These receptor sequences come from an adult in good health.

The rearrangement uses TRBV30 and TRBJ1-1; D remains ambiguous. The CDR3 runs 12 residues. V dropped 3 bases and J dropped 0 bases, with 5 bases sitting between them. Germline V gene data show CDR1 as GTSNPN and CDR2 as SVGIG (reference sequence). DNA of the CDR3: TGTGCCTGGAGCTCCTTGAACACTGAAGCTTTCTTT. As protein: CAWSSLNTEAFF. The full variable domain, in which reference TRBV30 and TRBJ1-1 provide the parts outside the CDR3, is SQTIHQWPATLVQPVGSPLSLECTVEGTSNPNLYWYRQAAGRGLQLLFYSVGIGQISSEVPQNLSASRPQDRQFILSSKKLLLSDSGFYLCAWSSLNTEAFFGQGTRLTVV.

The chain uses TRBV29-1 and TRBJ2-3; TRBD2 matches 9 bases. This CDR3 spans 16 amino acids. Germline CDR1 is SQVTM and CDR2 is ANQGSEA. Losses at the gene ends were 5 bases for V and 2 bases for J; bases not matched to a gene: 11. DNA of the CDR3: TGCAGCGTTAGGGGAGAGGCTAGCGGGGCCACAGATACGCAGTATTTT. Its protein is CSVRGEASGATDTQYF.

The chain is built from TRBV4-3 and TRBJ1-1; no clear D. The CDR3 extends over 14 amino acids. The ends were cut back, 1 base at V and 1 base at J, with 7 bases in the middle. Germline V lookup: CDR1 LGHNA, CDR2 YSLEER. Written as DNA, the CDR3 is TGCGCCAGCAGCCAAGCTGACCGGAACACTGAAGCTTTCTTT. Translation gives CASSQADRNTEAFF.

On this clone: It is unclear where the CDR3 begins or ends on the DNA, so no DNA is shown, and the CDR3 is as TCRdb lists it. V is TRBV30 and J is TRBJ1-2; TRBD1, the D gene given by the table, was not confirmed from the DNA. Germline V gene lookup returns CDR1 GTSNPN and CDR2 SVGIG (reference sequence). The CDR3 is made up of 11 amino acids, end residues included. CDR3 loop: CAWGTGTVRTF.

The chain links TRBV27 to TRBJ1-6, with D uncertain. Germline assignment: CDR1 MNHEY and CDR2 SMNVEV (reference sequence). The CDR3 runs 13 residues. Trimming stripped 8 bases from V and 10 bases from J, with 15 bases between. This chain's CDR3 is CASGRHDGSPLHF. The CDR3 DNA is TGTGCCAGCGGAAGACATGACGGATCACCCCTCCACTTT.

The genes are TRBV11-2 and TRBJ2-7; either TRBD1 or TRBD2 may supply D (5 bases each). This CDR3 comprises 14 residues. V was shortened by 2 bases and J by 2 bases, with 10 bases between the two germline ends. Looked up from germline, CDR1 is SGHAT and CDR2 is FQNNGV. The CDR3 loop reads CASSLQGPAYEQYF. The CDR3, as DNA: TGTGCCAGCAGCTTACAGGGACCAGCCTACGAGCAGTACTTC.

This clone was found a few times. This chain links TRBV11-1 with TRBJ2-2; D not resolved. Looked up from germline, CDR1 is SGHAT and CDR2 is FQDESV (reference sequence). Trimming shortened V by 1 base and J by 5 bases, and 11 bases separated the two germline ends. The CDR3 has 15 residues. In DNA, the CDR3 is TGTGCCAGCAGCTTAGATCCAGGTTGGACCGGGGAGCTGTTTTTT. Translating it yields CASSLDPGWTGELFF.

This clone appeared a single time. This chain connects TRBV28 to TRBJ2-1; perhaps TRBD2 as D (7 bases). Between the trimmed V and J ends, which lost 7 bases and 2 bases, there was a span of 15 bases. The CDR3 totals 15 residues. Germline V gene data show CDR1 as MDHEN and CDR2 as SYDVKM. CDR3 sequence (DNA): TGTGCCAGCACAAACCTCGGGGGGCCCTACAATGAGCAGTTCTTC. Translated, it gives CASTNLGGPYNEQFF.

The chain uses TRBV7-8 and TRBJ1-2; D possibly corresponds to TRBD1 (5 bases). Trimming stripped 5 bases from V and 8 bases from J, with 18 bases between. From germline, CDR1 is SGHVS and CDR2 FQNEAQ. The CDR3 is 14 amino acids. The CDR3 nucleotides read TGTGCCAGCAGCCCGGGGGGGGTTATTTTGGGCTACACCTTC. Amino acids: CASSPGGVILGYTF.

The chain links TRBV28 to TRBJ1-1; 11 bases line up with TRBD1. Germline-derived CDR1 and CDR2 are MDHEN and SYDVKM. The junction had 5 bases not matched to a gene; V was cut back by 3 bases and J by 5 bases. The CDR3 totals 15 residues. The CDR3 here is CASSLRGQGGTEAFF. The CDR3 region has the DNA TGTGCCAGCAGTTTGCGGGGACAGGGGGGAACTGAAGCTTTCTTT.

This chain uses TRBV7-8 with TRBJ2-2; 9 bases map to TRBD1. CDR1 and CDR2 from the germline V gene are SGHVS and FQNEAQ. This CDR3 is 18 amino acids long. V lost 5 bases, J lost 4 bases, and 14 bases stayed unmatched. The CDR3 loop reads CASSLKEGTGGRTGELFF. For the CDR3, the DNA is TGTGCCAGCAGCCTGAAGGAGGGTACAGGGGGCCGCACCGGGGAGCTGTTTTTT.

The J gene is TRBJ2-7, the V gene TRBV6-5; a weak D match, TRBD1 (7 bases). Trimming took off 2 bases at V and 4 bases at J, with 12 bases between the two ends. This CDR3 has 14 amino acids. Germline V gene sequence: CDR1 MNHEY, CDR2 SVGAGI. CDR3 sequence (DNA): TGTGCCAGCAGTTACGCAGGGGGAGGTTACGAGCAGTACTTC. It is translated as CASSYAGGGYEQYF.

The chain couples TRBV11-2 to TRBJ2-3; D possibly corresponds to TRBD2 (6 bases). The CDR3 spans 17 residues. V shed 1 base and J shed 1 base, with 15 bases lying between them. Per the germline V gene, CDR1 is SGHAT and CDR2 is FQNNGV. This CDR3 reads CASSLVPGTGGTDTQYF. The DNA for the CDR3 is TGTGCCAGCAGCTTAGTTCCAGGAACGGGGGGCACAGATACGCAGTATTTT.

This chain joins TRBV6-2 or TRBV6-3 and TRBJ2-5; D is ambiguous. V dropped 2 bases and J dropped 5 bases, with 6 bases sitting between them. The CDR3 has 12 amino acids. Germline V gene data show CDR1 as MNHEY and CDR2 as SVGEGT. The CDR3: CASSYGLETQYF. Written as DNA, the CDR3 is TGTGCCAGCAGTTACGGCTTGGAGACCCAGTACTTC.

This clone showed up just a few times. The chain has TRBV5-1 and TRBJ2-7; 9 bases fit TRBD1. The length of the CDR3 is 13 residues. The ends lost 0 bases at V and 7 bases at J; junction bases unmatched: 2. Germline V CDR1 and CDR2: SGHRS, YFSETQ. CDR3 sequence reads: CASSLDRGQEQYF. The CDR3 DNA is TGCGCCAGCAGCTTGGACAGGGGGCAAGAGCAGTACTTC.

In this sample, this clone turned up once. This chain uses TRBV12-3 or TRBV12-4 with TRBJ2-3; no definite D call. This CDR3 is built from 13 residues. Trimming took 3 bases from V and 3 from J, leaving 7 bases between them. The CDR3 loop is CASSFGTTDTQYF. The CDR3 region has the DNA TGTGCCAGCAGTTTCGGAACGACAGATACGCAGTATTTT.

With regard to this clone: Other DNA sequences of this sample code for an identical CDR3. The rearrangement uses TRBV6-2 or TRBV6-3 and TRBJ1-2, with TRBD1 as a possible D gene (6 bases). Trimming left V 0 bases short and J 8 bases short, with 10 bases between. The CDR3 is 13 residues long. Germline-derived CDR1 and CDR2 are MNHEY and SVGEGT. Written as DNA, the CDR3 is TGTGCCAGCAGTTACTCCGGGGGCGGAGGCTACACCTTC. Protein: CASSYSGGGGYTF.

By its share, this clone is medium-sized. CDR3 in amino acids: CASSYMGLDAEAFF. The CDR3 nucleotides read TGTGCCAGCAGTTATATGGGGTTGGACGCTGAAGCTTTCTTT. This chain uses TRBV6-2 or TRBV6-3 with TRBJ1-1, with D hard to call. Trimming removed 3 bases at V and 6 bases at J, with 14 bases between. The germline V gene encodes CDR1 MNHEY and CDR2 SVGEGT. The CDR3 is made up of 14 amino acids.

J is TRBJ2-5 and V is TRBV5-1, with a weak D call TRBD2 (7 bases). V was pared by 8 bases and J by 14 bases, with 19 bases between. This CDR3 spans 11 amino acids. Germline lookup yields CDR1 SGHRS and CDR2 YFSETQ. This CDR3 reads CASGPAGAEYF. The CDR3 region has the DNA TGCGCCAGTGGGCCGGCGGGGGCGGAATACTTC.

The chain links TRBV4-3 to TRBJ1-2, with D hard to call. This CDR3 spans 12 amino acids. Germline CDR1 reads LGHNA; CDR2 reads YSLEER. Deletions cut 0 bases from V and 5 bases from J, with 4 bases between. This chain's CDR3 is CASSQEGYGYTF. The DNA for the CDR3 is TGCGCCAGCAGCCAAGAGGGGTATGGCTACACCTTC.